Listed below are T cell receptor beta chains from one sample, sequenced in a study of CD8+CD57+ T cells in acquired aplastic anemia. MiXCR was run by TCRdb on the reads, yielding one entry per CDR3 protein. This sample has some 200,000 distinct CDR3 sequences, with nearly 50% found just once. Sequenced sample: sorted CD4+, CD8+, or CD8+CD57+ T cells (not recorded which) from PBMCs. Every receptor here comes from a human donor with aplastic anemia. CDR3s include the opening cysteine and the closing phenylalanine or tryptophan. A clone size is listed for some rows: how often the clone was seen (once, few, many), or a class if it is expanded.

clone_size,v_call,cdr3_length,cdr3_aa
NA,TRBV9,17,CASSSRTGQFSGNTIYF
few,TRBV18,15,CASSPEGGRDSPLHF
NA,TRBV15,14,CATTRDRGNYGQYF
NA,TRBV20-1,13,CSASPGGDQPQHF
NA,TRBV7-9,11,CASSPSFEQYF
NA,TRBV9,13,CASSALYTGELFF
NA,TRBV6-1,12,CASSPGIYGYTF
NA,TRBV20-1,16,CSASDRQGATYNEQFF
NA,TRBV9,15,CASSSNRANTGELFF
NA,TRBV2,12,CASSETGSEQYF
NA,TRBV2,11,CASRSTGELFF
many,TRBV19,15,CATPRGGRNTDTQYF
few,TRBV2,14,CASVGLLSTDTQYF
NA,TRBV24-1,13,CATSAGGRETQYF
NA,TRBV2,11,CASRDAYEQYF
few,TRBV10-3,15,CATIRAMSSNYGYTF
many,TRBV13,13,CASSFATSYEQYF
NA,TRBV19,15,CASSPRQVGKETQYF
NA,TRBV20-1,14,CSARVPGGTGELFF
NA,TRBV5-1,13,CASSLSLYESQYF
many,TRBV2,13,CASRRDSNQPQHF
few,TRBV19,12,CASTSERHGYTF
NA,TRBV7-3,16,CANSLTAAGGKKTQYF
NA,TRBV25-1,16,CASSQGNAGSGNTIYF
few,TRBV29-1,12,CSVVLSNYGYTF
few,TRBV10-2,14,CASRLGQGSNEQFF
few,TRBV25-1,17,CASTEGGSGATNEKLFF
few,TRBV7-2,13,CASSPRTTNEQFF
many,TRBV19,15,CASSPSAGDGYEQYF
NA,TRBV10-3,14,CAISPGQNGQPQHF
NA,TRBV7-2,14,CASSLLQGSFEAFF
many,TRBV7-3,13,CASSSTGAYEQYF
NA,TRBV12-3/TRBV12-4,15,CASTGKHGDEETQYF
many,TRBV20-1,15,CSASDRTGRDTEAFF
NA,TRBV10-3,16,CAITPGESWNTGELFF
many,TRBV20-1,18,CSASGLAGENTPLDTQYF
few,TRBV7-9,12,CASSRDPDEQYF
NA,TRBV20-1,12,CSAPDRDYEQYF
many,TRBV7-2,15,CASSKERGGNTEAFF
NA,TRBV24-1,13,CATSDFPGYEQYF
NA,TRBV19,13,CASSWGFGEKLFF
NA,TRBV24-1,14,CATSESGRGETQYF
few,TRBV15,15,CATSRYQRNYNEQFF
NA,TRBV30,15,CAWSLGLGGNEKLFF
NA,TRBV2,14,CASRRGQGTSPLHF
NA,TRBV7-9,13,CASSLSGSDEQFF
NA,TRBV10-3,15,CAITSTGGAGNEQFF
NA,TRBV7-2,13,CASRPTGPYGYTF
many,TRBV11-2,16,CASSLMGRLAGGELFF
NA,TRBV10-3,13,CAISQDSSYEQYF
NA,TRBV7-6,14,CASSVVRDTDTQYF
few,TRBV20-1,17,CSARVGGAGEPNYGYTF
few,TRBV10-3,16,CATSSRTGGFTDTQYF
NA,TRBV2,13,CASILRNTGELFF
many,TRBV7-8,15,CASSLIGRPTGELFF
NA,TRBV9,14,CASSVDPGDKTQYF
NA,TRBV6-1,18,CASSGINRADGGANVLTF
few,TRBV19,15,CASRPTGSNTGELFF
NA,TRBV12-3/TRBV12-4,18,CASRPGTSGGDGNEWQFF